Presented here are 29 T cell receptor beta chains from one specimen sequenced in a study of Ad26.COV2.S vaccination and SARS-CoV-2 variants. As to treatment: around 19 received Ad26.COV2.S at low or high dose, single or two shots; a few received placebo; per-sample allocation not given. Sampling occurred on day 63 after the first vaccine or placebo injection. Here immunoSEQ multiplex PCR was the method, and the copy in TCRdb shows in-frame clones only, minus some. Of over 400,000 clones in the sample, around 90% were seen once. This specimen was peripheral blood, taken in a trial of Ad26.COV2.S vaccine versus placebo. The receptors originated from a person between 18 and 65 years old who received the Ad26.COV2.S COVID-19 vaccine or a placebo.

V and J are TRBV3-1 (or the pseudogene TRBV3-2) and TRBJ1-1; TRBD1 might be the D (5 bases). V lost 3 bases, J lost 1 base, and 18 bases lay in between. The CDR3 runs to 17 residues. Germline V gives CDR1 LGHDT, CDR2 YNNKEL (reference sequence). The CDR3 region is CASSQFRQQGWNTEAFF. The CDR3 DNA follows: TGTGCCAGCAGCCAGTTTCGCCAGCAGGGCTGGAACACTGAAGCTTTCTTT.

This rearrangement joins TRBV7-3 to TRBJ2-1; tentatively, D is TRBD2 (5 bases). The CDR3 has 17 amino acids. With 2 bases removed from V and 2 bases from J, the gap between germline ends came to 16 bases. Germline V gives CDR1 SGHTA, CDR2 FQGTGA. The CDR3 loop reads CASSLGSGGSAYNEQFF. CDR3 DNA: TGTGCCAGCAGCTTAGGATCAGGTGGGAGCGCCTACAATGAGCAGTTCTTC.

The chain links TRBV7-2 to TRBJ2-3; TRBD2 agrees at 10 bases. Germline values: CDR1 SGHTA, CDR2 FQGNSA. J gave up 9 bases and V 2 bases, and 5 bases lay outside the gene matches. The CDR3 contains 14 residues. The CDR3 coding sequence is TGTGCCAGCAGCTTATCCCTAGCGGGAGAGACGCAGTATTTT. The encoded protein is CASSLSLAGETQYF. Full variable domain (missing parts from reference TRBV7-2 and TRBJ2-3): GAGVSQSPSNKVTEKGKDVELRCDPISGHTALYWYRQSLGQGLEFLIYFQGNSAPDKSGLPSDRFSAERTGGSVSTLTIQRTQQEDSAVYLCASSLSLAGETQYFGPGTRLTVL.

The chain carries TRBV6-2 or TRBV6-3 and TRBJ2-3; TRBD2 is a possible D gene (6 bases). The V end lost 0 bases, the J end lost 6 bases, and 10 bases lay between the germline ends. The CDR3 contains 14 residues. CDR1 and CDR2 from the germline V gene are MNHEY and SVGEGT. In nucleotides, the CDR3 is TGTGCCAGCAGTTACTCGAGGCTAGCGGATACGCAGTATTTT. It yields the protein CASSYSRLADTQYF.

The J gene is TRBJ2-6, the V gene TRBV5-4, with unresolved D. The V and J ends lost 0 bases and 2 bases respectively, with 3 bases between them. This CDR3 contains 14 residues. Per germline, CDR1 SGHNT and CDR2 YYREEE (reference sequence). The CDR3 loop reads CASSLVAGANVLTF. The DNA of the CDR3 is TGTGCCAGCAGCTTGGTCGCTGGGGCCAACGTCCTGACTTTC.

The chain is built from TRBV5-5 and TRBJ2-2; tentative D call: TRBD1 (6 bases). The V end was cut by 0 bases, the J end by 8 bases, with 14 bases between. Per the germline V gene, CDR1 is SGHKS and CDR2 is YYEKEE (reference sequence). CDR3 length: 15 residues. The CDR3 loop is CASSLAVSTGGELFF. The CDR3 DNA reads as TGTGCCAGCAGCTTGGCTGTCAGCACAGGGGGGGAGCTGTTTTTT.

Remarks on this clone: Other DNA sequences in this specimen translate into the identical CDR3. The CDR3 DNA is TGCAGTGCTAGACTATACAATGAGCAGTTCTTC. Its translation: CSARLYNEQFF. This chain uses TRBV20-1 with TRBJ2-1; D gene uncertain. Germline V CDR1 and CDR2: DFQATT, SNEGSKA (reference sequence). The CDR3 spans 11 residues. V shed 2 bases and J shed 4 bases, with 3 bases lying between them.

This clone was recorded once. Other nucleotide sequences in the sample specify the same CDR3. This chain joins TRBV11-2 and TRBJ2-7; D gene ambiguous. The CDR3 has 11 residues. Trimming removed 5 bases from V and 3 bases from J, with 5 bases in between. CDR1 is SGHAT and CDR2 is FQNNGV in the germline V gene. CDR3 region: CASSLNYEQYF. The CDR3 bases are TGTGCCAGCAGCCTAAACTACGAGCAGTACTTC.

V usage is TRBV6-2 or TRBV6-3 and J usage is TRBJ2-3; 12 nucleotides align to TRBD2. Trimming at V came to 4 bases and at J to 2 bases, leaving 4 bases not matched to a gene. Germline CDR1 and CDR2: MNHEY and SVGEGT. This CDR3 has 16 amino acids. CDR3: CASSFRLAGATDTQYF. CDR3 sequence (DNA): TGTGCCAGCAGTTTTCGACTAGCGGGAGCCACAGATACGCAGTATTTT.

This clone was seen a few times. The chain has TRBV27 and TRBJ1-5; no firm D call. Between the trimmed V and J ends, which lost 2 bases and 0 bases, there was a span of 2 bases. CDR1 and CDR2 from the germline V gene are MNHEY and SMNVEV (reference sequence). There are 13 residues in the CDR3. The CDR3 region is CASSLHSNQPQHF. Here the CDR3 DNA reads TGTGCCAGCAGTTTACATAGCAATCAGCCCCAGCATTTT.

The chain employs TRBV13 and TRBJ2-7, with 14 bases identical to TRBD2. This CDR3 comprises 18 residues. Germline loops: CDR1 PRHDT, CDR2 FYEKMQ (reference sequence). J was trimmed by 5 bases and V by 7 bases; bases with no gene match: 16. This chain's CDR3 is CASTPREGLAGVLHEQYF. The CDR3 coding sequence is TGTGCCAGCACCCCCAGGGAGGGACTAGCGGGAGTGCTCCACGAGCAGTACTTC.

This clone showed up just a few times. The chain is built from TRBV11-1 and TRBJ2-3; 9 bases agree with TRBD2. The V and J ends lost 5 bases and 3 bases, in that order; junction bases with no gene match: 9. CDR3 length: 16 amino acids. CDR1 and CDR2 from the germline V gene are SGHAT and FQDESV (reference sequence). The CDR3 DNA reads as TGTGCCAGCAGCGACCCCGGGGCGGGAGGGACAGATACGCAGTATTTT. This sequence encodes CASSDPGAGGTDTQYF.

The CDR3 coding sequence is TGCAGCGTCGACGGAGGCAATGAGCAGTTCTTC. Translating it yields CSVDGGNEQFF. V is TRBV29-1 and J is TRBJ2-1; a weak D match, TRBD2 (5 bases). V was shortened by 6 bases and J by 6 bases, with 9 bases between the two germline ends. CDR1 and CDR2 (germline): SQVTM, ANQGSEA. The CDR3 covers 11 residues.

The rearrangement links TRBV6-4 to TRBJ2-1, with 8 bases matching TRBD2. Germline CDR1 is MRHNA and CDR2 is SNTAGT. The CDR3 contains 16 residues. Unmatched junction bases numbered 10, after V lost 2 bases and J lost 7 bases. DNA for the CDR3: TGTGCCAGCAGTGACCGTCGAGCGGGGGCCAGGAATGAGCAGTTCTTC. Translating gives CASSDRRAGARNEQFF.

The rearrangement links TRBV9 to TRBJ1-2; D gene unclear. The CDR3 runs to 13 residues. CDR1 is SGDLS, CDR2 YYNGEE, per germline. Trimming cost V 4 bases and J 4 bases, with 11 bases left between them. CDR3 DNA sequence: TGTGCCAGCAGCCCGGACCGGGGCTATGGCTACACCTTC. Amino acids: CASSPDRGYGYTF.

The rearrangement links TRBV5-1 to TRBJ1-2; no firm D call. In germline, CDR1 is SGHRS, CDR2 YFSETQ. V was pared by 0 bases and J by 6 bases, with 9 bases between. This CDR3 comprises 13 residues. The CDR3 nucleotides are TGCGCCAGCAGCTTGGCCATCGGGGATGGCTACACCTTC. This gives the protein CASSLAIGDGYTF.

The J gene is TRBJ2-1, the V gene TRBV4-2; TRBD2 agrees at 7 bases. The CDR3 contains 13 residues. With 4 bases clipped from V and 10 bases from J, the junction kept 7 bases outside the gene matches. Germline V gene data show CDR1 as LGHNA and CDR2 as YNFKEQ. CDR3 residues: CASSPARGGEQFF. The CDR3 DNA reads TGTGCCAGCAGCCCGGCCCGGGGAGGGGAGCAGTTCTTC.

The chain has TRBV2 and TRBJ2-7; D is tentatively TRBD1 or TRBD2 (5 bases each). V gave up 4 bases and J gave up 6 bases, with 16 bases separating them. This CDR3 is 14 amino acids long. The germline V gene has CDR1 SNHLY and CDR2 FYNNEI. The CDR3 loop reads CASSGWGSSGEQYF. Here the CDR3 DNA reads TGTGCCAGCAGTGGGTGGGGGAGTTCAGGCGAGCAGTACTTC.

The chain recombines TRBV12-5 with TRBJ2-1; no definite D call. The CDR3 totals 12 residues. V dropped 4 bases and J dropped 5 bases, with 6 bases sitting between them. Germline V gene sequence: CDR1 LGHNT, CDR2 FRNRAP. In nucleotides, the CDR3 is TGTGCTAGTGGTTCCCATAACAATGAGCAGTTCTTC. Translation gives CASGSHNNEQFF. Variable domain in full (rest from reference TRBV12-5 and TRBJ2-1): DARVTQTPRHKVTEMGQEVTMRCQPILGHNTVFWYRQTMMQGLELLAYFRNRAPLDDSGMPKDRFSAEMPDATLATLKIQPSEPRDSAVYFCASGSHNNEQFFGPGTRLTVL.

The V gene is TRBV15, the J gene TRBJ1-6; D unclear. The CDR3 totals 14 residues. V dropped 0 bases and J dropped 7 bases, with 7 bases sitting between them. Germline V gives CDR1 LNHNV, CDR2 YYDKDF (reference sequence). The CDR3 sequence: CATSREPGNSPLHF. The CDR3, as DNA: TGTGCCACCAGCAGAGAGCCCGGGAATTCACCCCTCCACTTT.

This clone showed up just once. The gene calls are TRBV5-4 and TRBJ2-1; maybe TRBD2 (7 bases). The V gene's germline CDR1 is SGHNT and CDR2 YYREEE (reference sequence). The length of the CDR3 is 17 residues. With 0 bases removed from V and 0 bases from J, the gap between germline ends came to 13 bases. In DNA, the CDR3 is TGTGCCAGCAGCTTGGTGGGGGGGGCGAGCTCCTACAATGAGCAGTTCTTC. Its protein is CASSLVGGASSYNEQFF. Drawing the rest from reference TRBV5-4 and TRBJ2-1, the complete variable domain is ETGVTQSPTHLIKTRGQQVTLRCSSQSGHNTVSWYQQALGQGPQFIFQYYREEENGRGNFPPRFSGLQFPNYSSELNVNALELDDSALYLCASSLVGGASSYNEQFFGPGTRLTVL.

The chain links TRBV15 to TRBJ2-7; TRBD2 agrees at 10 bases. V lost 0 bases and J lost 7; bases outside the gene matches: 15. Germline CDR1 and CDR2: LNHNV and YYDKDF (reference sequence). The CDR3 has 18 amino acids. The DNA for the CDR3 is TGTGCCACCAGCAGAGATAGGGCTAGCGGGAGTGGTCCGGGTGAGCAGTACTTC. Its translation is CATSRDRASGSGPGEQYF.

The rearrangement links TRBV5-1 to TRBJ2-2; D is unclear. This CDR3 contains 15 residues. With 6 bases removed from V and 3 bases from J, the gap between germline ends came to 15 bases. Per the germline V gene, CDR1 is SGHRS and CDR2 is YFSETQ. The CDR3 spells CASTSRVGDTGELFF. The CDR3 bases are TGCGCCAGCACCTCAAGGGTGGGTGACACCGGGGAGCTGTTTTTT.

V and J are TRBV5-4 and TRBJ1-1, with a tentative D call TRBD1 (5 bases). CDR3 length equals 16 residues. Germline values: CDR1 SGHNT, CDR2 YYREEE (reference sequence). Deletions cut 3 bases from V and 1 base from J, with 16 bases between. This chain's CDR3 is CASSSFWGVENTEAFF. Here the CDR3 DNA reads TGTGCCAGCAGCTCCTTTTGGGGGGTCGAGAACACTGAAGCTTTCTTT.

This chain joins TRBV11-3 and TRBJ2-2; TRBD2 matches 11 bases. The CDR3 contains 15 residues. Per germline, CDR1 SGHNT and CDR2 YENEEA. Unmatched junction bases numbered 4, after V lost 4 bases and J lost 6 bases. The CDR3 region is CASSSLAGVPGELFF. CDR3 DNA: TGTGCCAGCAGCTCACTAGCGGGAGTTCCCGGGGAGCTGTTTTTT.

The chain has TRBV28 and TRBJ2-7; tentatively, D is TRBD1 or TRBD2 (5 bases each). This CDR3 spans 16 amino acids. With 3 bases removed from V and 1 base from J, the gap between germline ends came to 16 bases. The germline CDR1 and CDR2 sequences are MDHEN and SYDVKM. CDR3 in DNA: TGTGCCAGCAGTTTTTCTTTTCAGGGAGAATCCTACGAGCAGTACTTC. Translating gives CASSFSFQGESYEQYF. Full variable domain (rest looked up from reference TRBV28 and TRBJ2-7): DVKVTQSSRYLVKRTGEKVFLECVQDMDHENMFWYRQDPGLGLRLIYFSYDVKMKEKGDIPEGYSVSREKKERFSLILESASTNQTSMYLCASSFSFQGESYEQYFGPGTRLTVT.

The chain is built from TRBV5-4 and TRBJ2-2; no firm D call. The CDR3 runs 12 residues. The germline V gene encodes CDR1 SGHNT and CDR2 YYREEE (reference sequence). V lost 4 bases and J lost 4, with 5 bases in between. The CDR3 region is CASSLPTGELFF. The DNA for the CDR3 is TGTGCCAGCAGCCTGCCCACCGGGGAGCTGTTTTTT. The variable domain in full, with the rest retrieved from reference TRBV5-4 and TRBJ2-2, is ETGVTQSPTHLIKTRGQQVTLRCSSQSGHNTVSWYQQALGQGPQFIFQYYREEENGRGNFPPRFSGLQFPNYSSELNVNALELDDSALYLCASSLPTGELFFGEGSRLTVL.

The chain combines TRBV5-1 with TRBJ2-1, with 16 bases identical to TRBD2. This CDR3 spans 18 amino acids. V shed 0 bases, J shed 7 bases, and the junction held 7 bases outside the gene matches. Per germline, CDR1 SGHRS and CDR2 YFSETQ. The CDR3 sequence is CASSLEGTSGRAVNEQFF. CDR3 bases: TGCGCCAGCAGCTTGGAGGGGACTAGCGGGAGGGCCGTTAATGAGCAGTTCTTC.

This chain links TRBV6-1 with TRBJ1-5; D not resolved. CDR3 size: 15 residues. V lost 2 bases and J lost 4, with 12 bases in between. The germline V gene has CDR1 MNHNS and CDR2 SASEGT. The CDR3: CASSERPYDNQPQHF. The CDR3 nucleotides read TGTGCCAGCAGTGAACGACCCTATGATAATCAGCCCCAGCATTTT.